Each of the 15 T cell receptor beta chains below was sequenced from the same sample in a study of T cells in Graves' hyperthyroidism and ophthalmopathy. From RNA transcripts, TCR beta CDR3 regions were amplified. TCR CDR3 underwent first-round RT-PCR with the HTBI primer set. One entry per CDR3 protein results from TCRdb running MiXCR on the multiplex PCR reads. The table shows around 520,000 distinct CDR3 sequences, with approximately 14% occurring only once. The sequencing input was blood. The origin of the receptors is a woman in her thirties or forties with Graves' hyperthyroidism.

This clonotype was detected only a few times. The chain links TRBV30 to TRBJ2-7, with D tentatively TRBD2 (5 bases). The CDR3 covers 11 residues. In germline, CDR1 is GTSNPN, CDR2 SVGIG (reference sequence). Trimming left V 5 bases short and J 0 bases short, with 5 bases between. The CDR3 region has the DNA TGTGCCTGGCGGGGCTCCTACGAGCAGTACTTC. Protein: CAWRGSYEQYF.

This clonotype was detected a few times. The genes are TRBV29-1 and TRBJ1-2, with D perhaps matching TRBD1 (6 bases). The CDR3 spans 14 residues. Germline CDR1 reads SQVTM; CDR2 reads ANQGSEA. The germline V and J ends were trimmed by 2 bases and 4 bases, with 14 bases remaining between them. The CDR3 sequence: CSVEMGAGGYGYTF. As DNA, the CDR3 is TGCAGCGTTGAAATGGGGGCGGGTGGCTATGGCTACACCTTC.

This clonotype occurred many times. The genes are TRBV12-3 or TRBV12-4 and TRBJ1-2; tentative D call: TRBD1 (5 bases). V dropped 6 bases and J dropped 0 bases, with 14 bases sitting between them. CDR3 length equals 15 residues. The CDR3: CASRRGSETNYGYTF. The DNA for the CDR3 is TGTGCCAGCAGGAGGGGATCTGAGACTAACTATGGCTACACCTTC.

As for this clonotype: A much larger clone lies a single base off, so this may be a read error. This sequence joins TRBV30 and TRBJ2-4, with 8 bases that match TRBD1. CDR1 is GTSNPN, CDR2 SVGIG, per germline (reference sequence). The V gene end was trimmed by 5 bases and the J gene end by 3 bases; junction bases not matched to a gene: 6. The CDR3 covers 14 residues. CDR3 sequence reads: CAWQGASVKNIQYF. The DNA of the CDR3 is TGTGCCTGGCAGGGGGCTTCGGTCAAAAACATTCAGTACTTC. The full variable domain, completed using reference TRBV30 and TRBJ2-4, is SQTIHQWPATLVQPVGSPLSLECTVEGTSNPNLYWYRQAAGRGLQLLFYSVGIGQISSEVPQNLSASRPQDRQFILSSKKLLLSDSGFYLCAWQGASVKNIQYFGAGTRLSVL.

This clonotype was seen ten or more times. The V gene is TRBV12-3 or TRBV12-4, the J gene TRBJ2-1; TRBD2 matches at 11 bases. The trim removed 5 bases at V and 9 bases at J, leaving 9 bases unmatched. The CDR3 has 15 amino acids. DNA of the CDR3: TGTGCCAGCAGTGCTCAACTAGCGGGAGTGAGTGAGCAGTTCTTC. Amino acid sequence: CASSAQLAGVSEQFF.

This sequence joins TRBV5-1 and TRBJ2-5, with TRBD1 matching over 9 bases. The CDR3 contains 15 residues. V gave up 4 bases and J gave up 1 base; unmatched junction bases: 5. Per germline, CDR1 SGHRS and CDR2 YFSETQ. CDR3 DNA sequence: TGCGCCAGCAGCGAAATACAGGGGGCCCAAGAGACCCAGTACTTC. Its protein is CASSEIQGAQETQYF. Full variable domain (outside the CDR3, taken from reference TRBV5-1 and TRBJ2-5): KAGVTQTPRYLIKTRGQQVTLSCSPISGHRSVSWYQQTPGQGLQFLFEYFSETQRNKGNFPGRFSGRQFSNSRSEMNVSTLELGDSALYLCASSEIQGAQETQYFGPGTRLLVL.

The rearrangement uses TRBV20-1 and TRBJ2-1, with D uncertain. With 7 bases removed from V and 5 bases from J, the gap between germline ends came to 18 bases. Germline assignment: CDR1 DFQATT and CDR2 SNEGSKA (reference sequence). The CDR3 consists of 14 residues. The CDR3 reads CSVSPRALNNEQFF. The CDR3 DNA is TGCAGTGTTTCCCCCCGGGCCCTCAACAATGAGCAGTTCTTC.

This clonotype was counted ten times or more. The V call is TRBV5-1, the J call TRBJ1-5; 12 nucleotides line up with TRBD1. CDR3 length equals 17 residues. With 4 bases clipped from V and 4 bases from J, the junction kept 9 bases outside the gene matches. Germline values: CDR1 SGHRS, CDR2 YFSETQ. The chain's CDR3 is CASSPGQGATANQPQHF. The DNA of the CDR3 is TGCGCCAGCAGCCCGGGACAGGGGGCGACAGCGAATCAGCCCCAGCATTTT.

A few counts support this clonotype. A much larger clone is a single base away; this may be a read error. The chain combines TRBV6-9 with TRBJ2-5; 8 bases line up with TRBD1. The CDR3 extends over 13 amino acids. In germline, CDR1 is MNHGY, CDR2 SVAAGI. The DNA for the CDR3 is TGTGCCGGCAGTTACGGACAGGGAGAGACCCAGTACTTC. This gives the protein CAGSYGQGETQYF.

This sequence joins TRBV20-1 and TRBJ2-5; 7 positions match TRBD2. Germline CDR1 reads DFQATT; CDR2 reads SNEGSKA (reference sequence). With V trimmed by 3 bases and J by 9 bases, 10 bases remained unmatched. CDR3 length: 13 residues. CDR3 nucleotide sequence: TGCAGTGCTAGTCTGCTTTCCAGCGGGGCCCAGTACTTC. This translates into CSASLLSSGAQYF.

CDR3 nucleotide sequence: TGTGCCACCAGCAGAACAGGGATGGGGGAGACCCAGTACTTC. It yields the protein CATSRTGMGETQYF. The chain combines TRBV15 with TRBJ2-5, with a tentative D call TRBD1 (6 bases). This CDR3 spans 14 amino acids. V was pared by 2 bases and J by 5 bases, with 12 bases between. The V gene's germline CDR1 is LNHNV and CDR2 YYDKDF (reference sequence).

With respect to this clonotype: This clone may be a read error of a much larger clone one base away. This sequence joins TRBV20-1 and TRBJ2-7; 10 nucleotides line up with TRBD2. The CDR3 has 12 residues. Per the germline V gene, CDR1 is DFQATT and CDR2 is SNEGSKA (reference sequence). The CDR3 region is CSAMLAGAERYF. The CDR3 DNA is TGCAGTGCTATGCTAGCGGGAGCCGAGCGGTACTTC.

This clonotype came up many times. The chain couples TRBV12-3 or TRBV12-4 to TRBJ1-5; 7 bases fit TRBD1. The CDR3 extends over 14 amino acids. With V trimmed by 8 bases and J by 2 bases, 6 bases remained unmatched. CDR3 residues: CASGQGGGNQPQHF. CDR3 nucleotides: TGTGCCAGCGGGCAGGGGGGAGGCAATCAGCCCCAGCATTTT.

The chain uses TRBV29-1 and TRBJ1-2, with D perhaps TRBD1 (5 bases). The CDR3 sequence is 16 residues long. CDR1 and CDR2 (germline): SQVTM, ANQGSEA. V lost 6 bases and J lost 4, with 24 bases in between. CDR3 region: CSVLLLGTSFGYGYTF. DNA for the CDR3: TGCAGCGTCCTTCTACTAGGGACCAGTTTTGGCTATGGCTACACCTTC.

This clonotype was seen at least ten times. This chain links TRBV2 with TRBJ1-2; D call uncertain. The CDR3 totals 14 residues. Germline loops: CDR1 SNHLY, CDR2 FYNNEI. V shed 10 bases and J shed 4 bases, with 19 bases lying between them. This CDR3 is CATTGAPSGYGYTF. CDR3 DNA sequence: TGTGCCACCACGGGCGCACCCTCGGGCTATGGCTACACCTTC.